The rows below give T cell receptor beta chains drawn from one sample of a study of T cell responses to AZD1222 COVID-19 vaccine. Repertoires were generated with immunoSEQ multiplex PCR, while TCRdb's copy carries only in-frame clones and drops some. The table records 80,000 to 95,000 clones, about nine tenths of them present only once. The sample here was peripheral blood, taken 28 days after the second AZD1222 dose. The receptor set was obtained from an adult who received the AZD1222 COVID-19 vaccine. Both conserved end residues are part of each CDR3. D genes are given only for firm matches. Some rows mark clone size as missing; the rest say once, few, many or name a class of expanded clone.

abundance	v_gene	j_gene	d_gene	CDR3aa	CDR3nt
-	TRBV6-4	TRBJ1-5	-	CASIKGNQPQHF	TGTGCCAGCATCAAGGGGAATCAGCCCCAGCATTTT
few	TRBV5-1	TRBJ1-6	TRBD1	CASSEGGQGPSPLHF	TGCGCCAGCAGCGAGGGGGGACAGGGACCTTCACCCCTCCACTTT
-	TRBV7-6	TRBJ1-1	-	CASSLRTNTEAFF	TGTGCCAGCAGCTTAAGGACGAACACTGAAGCTTTCTTT
-	TRBV5-1	TRBJ2-7	TRBD1	CASSLGTGLWEQYF	TGCGCCAGCAGCTTGGGGACAGGGCTTTGGGAGCAGTACTTC
-	TRBV5-1	TRBJ1-1	TRBD1	CASTGQGLNTEAFF	TGCGCCAGCACCGGACAGGGGTTGAACACTGAAGCTTTCTTT
-	TRBV24-1	TRBJ2-2	-	CATSDLRGRGTGELFF	TGTGCCACCAGTGATTTGCGCGGACGGGGTACCGGGGAGCTGTTTTTT
-	TRBV5-5	TRBJ1-1	-	CASSFMFQDTEAFF	TGTGCCAGCAGCTTTATGTTTCAGGACACTGAAGCTTTCTTT
-	TRBV7-9	TRBJ2-3	-	CASSTKDTQYF	TGTGCCAGCAGTACTAAAGATACGCAGTATTTT
-	TRBV5-1	TRBJ2-2	-	CASSFGRGGSTGELFF	TGCGCCAGCAGCTTCGGCAGGGGAGGAAGCACCGGGGAGCTGTTTTTT
-	TRBV29-1	TRBJ2-7	-	CSVAKGNGAYEQYF	TGCAGCGTCGCGAAGGGGAATGGGGCCTACGAGCAGTACTTC
-	TRBV13	TRBJ2-7	-	CASSPSAAAYEQYF	TGTGCCAGCAGCCCCTCGGCGGCCGCCTACGAGCAGTACTTC
-	TRBV19	TRBJ2-2	-	CASSIFAGELFF	TGTGCCAGTAGTATTTTTGCCGGGGAGCTGTTTTTT
-	TRBV19	TRBJ1-5	-	CASSIFASNQPQHF	TGTGCCAGTAGTATATTTGCCAGCAATCAGCCCCAGCATTTT
-	TRBV7-9	TRBJ1-6	TRBD1	CASSPGTAGVESNSPLHF	TGTGCCAGCAGCCCCGGGACAGCCGGAGTTGAGTCTAATTCACCCCTCCACTTT
-	TRBV18	TRBJ1-5	TRBD1	CASSPGTGVHQPQHF	TGTGCCAGCTCACCCGGGACAGGGGTCCATCAGCCCCAGCATTTT
once	TRBV19	TRBJ1-1	-	CASSLRQGKNTEAFF	TGTGCCAGTAGTCTCCGGCAGGGGAAGAACACTGAAGCTTTCTTT
-	TRBV20-1	TRBJ1-1	TRBD1	CSAPETGVAFF	TGCAGTGCTCCCGAAACAGGGGTAGCTTTCTTT
-	TRBV5-1	TRBJ2-7	TRBD1	CASSSKGASSYEQYF	TGCGCCAGCAGCTCGAAGGGGGCTTCCTCCTACGAGCAGTACTTC
-	TRBV5-1	TRBJ1-1	-	CASSLVVGGTEAFF	TGCGCCAGCAGCTTGGTCGTGGGAGGAACTGAAGCTTTCTTT
-	TRBV12-3/TRBV12-4	TRBJ1-2	-	CASTELRNYGYTF	TGTGCCAGCACCGAACTGAGAAACTATGGCTACACCTTC
-	TRBV5-4	TRBJ1-1	-	CASSSPLPSEAVF	TGTGCCAGCAGCTCACCCCTCCCCTCGGAGGCAGTTTTT
-	TRBV2	TRBJ2-5	-	CASSEWLAGRTQYF	TGTGCCAGCAGTGAATGGCTAGCCGGGCGGACCCAGTACTTC
-	TRBV6-5	TRBJ2-3	-	CASSYSVYLTDTQYF	TGTGCCAGCAGTTACTCTGTTTACCTCACAGATACGCAGTATTTT
-	TRBV20-1	TRBJ2-7	-	CSARTPGEQYF	TGCAGTGCTAGAACGCCTGGGGAGCAGTACTTC
-	TRBV7-3	TRBJ2-1	TRBD2	CASSPLAGLIHNNEQFF	TGTGCCAGCAGCCCGTTAGCGGGCCTGATTCATAACAATGAGCAGTTCTTC
-	TRBV7-6	TRBJ1-4	-	CASSPGGYEKKKLFF	TGTGCCAGCAGCCCCGGGGGATATGAGAAGAAAAAACTGTTTTTT
-	TRBV27	TRBJ2-7	-	CASVKLSSYEQYF	TGTGCCAGCGTCAAGCTTAGCTCCTACGAGCAGTACTTC
-	TRBV28	TRBJ1-2	-	CASSFTVGYGYTF	TGTGCCAGCAGTTTCACGGTGGGCTATGGCTACACCTTC
-	TRBV28	TRBJ1-3	TRBD1	CASSSPPTDRAGNTIYF	TGTGCCAGCAGTTCCCCACCTACGGACAGGGCCGGAAACACCATATATTTT
-	TRBV2	TRBJ2-5	-	CASGARIPKGETQYF	TGTGCCAGCGGGGCACGGATCCCAAAGGGAGAGACCCAGTACTTC
-	TRBV3-1/TRBV3-2	TRBJ1-6	-	CASSPNLGRFDNSPLHF	TGTGCCAGCAGCCCCAACCTTGGGCGGTTCGATAATTCACCCCTCCACTTT
-	TRBV19	TRBJ1-2	-	CASSIFRGNYGYTF	TGTGCCAGTAGTATTTTTAGGGGTAACTATGGCTACACCTTC
once	TRBV9	TRBJ2-7	-	CASSSMTRDQQYF	TGTGCCAGCAGCTCCATGACAAGGGACCAGCAGTACTTC
once	TRBV6-4	TRBJ2-3	TRBD2	CASAQEAGVGTDTQYF	TGTGCCAGCGCCCAGGAAGCGGGGGTTGGGACAGATACGCAGTATTTT
-	TRBV9	TRBJ2-2	TRBD2	CASSPGTSVLTGELFF	TGTGCCAGCAGTCCCGGGACTAGCGTCCTCACCGGGGAGCTGTTTTTT
-	TRBV18	TRBJ2-5	-	CASSPKSSQETQYF	TGTGCCAGCTCACCCAAATCCTCCCAAGAGACCCAGTACTTC
-	TRBV2	TRBJ2-4	-	CASSTLAKNIQYF	TGTGCCAGCAGTACACTAGCCAAAAACATTCAGTACTTC
-	TRBV5-6	TRBJ1-2	TRBD1	CASSFKTGGNYGYTF	TGTGCCAGCAGCTTTAAAACAGGGGGCAACTATGGCTACACCTTC
-	TRBV3-1/TRBV3-2	TRBJ2-5	TRBD2	CASSQTLAGAGETQYF	TGTGCCAGCAGCCAAACCCTAGCGGGGGCCGGAGAGACCCAGTACTTC
-	TRBV28	TRBJ2-5	TRBD1	CACFSGTGATETQYF	TGTGCCTGCTTCTCCGGGACAGGGGCTACGGAGACCCAGTACTTC
-	TRBV30	TRBJ1-6	-	CAWSIGGGSPLHF	TGTGCCTGGAGTATAGGGGGAGGTTCACCCCTCCACTTT
-	TRBV2	TRBJ2-2	-	CASSEESPPNTGELFF	TGTGCCAGCAGTGAAGAAAGTCCCCCGAACACCGGGGAGCTGTTTTTT
-	TRBV9	TRBJ2-1	-	CASSTRWTVASYNEQFF	TGTGCCAGCAGCACGAGGTGGACGGTAGCCTCCTACAATGAGCAGTTCTTC
-	TRBV21-1	TRBJ2-2	-	CASLQGPNTGELFF	TGTGCCAGTTTACAGGGGCCGAACACCGGGGAGCTGTTTTTT
-	TRBV18	TRBJ2-6	TRBD1	CASSKETGAGGANVLTF	TGTGCCAGCTCAAAAGAAACAGGGGCGGGCGGGGCCAACGTCCTGACTTTC
-	TRBV30	TRBJ1-1	-	CAWREWSNTEAFF	TGTGCCTGGAGGGAGTGGAGCAACACTGAAGCTTTCTTT
-	TRBV7-2	TRBJ1-2	-	CASSLGRANYGYTF	TGTGCCAGCAGCTTAGGGAGAGCTAACTATGGCTACACCTTC
-	TRBV5-5	TRBJ1-5	-	CASSLWAGSNQPQHF	TGTGCCAGCAGCTTGTGGGCAGGGAGCAATCAGCCCCAGCATTTT
-	TRBV5-4	TRBJ1-6	-	CASSPPGGSPLHF	TGTGCCAGCAGCCCGCCTGGAGGGTCCCCCCTCCACTTT
-	TRBV19	TRBJ1-1	-	CASSIVGRQNTEAFF	TGTGCCAGTAGTATAGTAGGTCGGCAGAACACTGAAGCTTTCTTT
-	TRBV3-1/TRBV3-2	TRBJ2-3	-	CASSQDGGLTDTQYF	TGTGCCAGCAGCCAAGATGGGGGACTCACAGATACGCAGTATTTT
-	TRBV2	TRBJ2-4	-	CASQGGGVGNIQYF	TGTGCCAGCCAGGGGGGGGGAGTAGGAAACATTCAGTACTTC
-	TRBV21-1	TRBJ1-6	-	CASNPETGRNSPLHF	TGTGCCAGCAACCCTGAGACAGGTCGAAATTCACCCCTCCACTTT
-	TRBV10-3	TRBJ1-1	-	CATEYGRFTEAFF	TGTGCCACCGAGTATGGGAGGTTCACTGAAGCTTTCTTT
-	TRBV7-3	TRBJ2-7	-	CASSLGGTTSYEQYF	TGTGCCAGCAGCTTAGGAGGGACAACCTCGTACGAGCAGTACTTC
-	TRBV5-8	TRBJ2-7	-	CASSLGSFPAYEQYF	TGTGCCAGCAGCTTGGGGAGTTTCCCCGCCTACGAGCAGTACTTC
few	TRBV9	TRBJ1-2	-	CASSVGGTAVLYGYTF	TGTGCCAGCAGCGTAGGGGGTACGGCAGTCCTCTATGGCTACACCTTC
-	TRBV28	TRBJ1-5	-	CASSFYRQPQHF	TGTGCCAGCAGTTTTTATCGTCAGCCCCAGCATTTT
-	TRBV2	TRBJ1-5	-	CASSVGQWSPQHF	TGTGCCAGCAGTGTAGGGCAGTGGTCGCCCCAGCATTTT
-	TRBV27	TRBJ2-7	-	CASSPGQIFNHEQYF	TGTGCCAGCAGCCCCGGACAGATTTTTAACCACGAGCAGTACTTC